The source of this TCR beta chain is a study of T cell responses to AZD1222 COVID-19 vaccine. Produced via immunoSEQ multiplex PCR; TCRdb's table is partial and in-frame only. The sample holds about 180,000 clones, around 90% seen once. The CDR3 sequence is 14 residues long. The germline V gene has CDR1 MNHEY and CDR2 SVGAGI. Trimming cost V 2 bases and J 3 bases, with 8 bases left between them. The sample in question was peripheral blood, obtained 28 days after the second AZD1222 dose. The V and J genes are TRBV6-5 and TRBJ1-5; D not resolved. The receptor was isolated from an adult who received the AZD1222 COVID-19 vaccine. The CDR3 is CASSYGQSNQPQHF. CDR3 nucleotides: TGTGCCAGCAGTTACGGTCAGTCCAATCAGCCCCAGCATTTT.